This T cell receptor beta chain was observed in a study of technical replicates of blood from several donors. TCRdb keeps only in-frame clones here, not all; method: immunoSEQ multiplex PCR. The sample shows approximately 65,000 clones, approximately 86% of them seen only once. Trimming cost V 0 bases and J 0 bases, with 13 bases left between them. Germline CDR1 is SGHRS and CDR2 is YFSETQ. The length of the CDR3 is 17 residues. V is TRBV5-1 and J is TRBJ2-4; D possibly corresponds to TRBD1 (5 bases). The sequenced material came from PBMCs. The sequence was obtained from a human donor in good health. Some clones in this sample may be carry-over from other donors' samples. The CDR3 nucleotides are TGCGCCAGCAGCTTGGGACAGAGTTCCTTAGCCAAAAACATTCAGTACTTC. Encoded protein: CASSLGQSSLAKNIQYF.